The clone carrying this T cell receptor (beta chain) was observed a single time. The sample belongs to a study of cytomegalovirus exposure and HLA in healthy donors. Per germline, CDR1 MGHRA and CDR2 YSYEKL. V shed 6 bases, J shed 2 bases, and the junction held 9 bases outside the gene matches. This CDR3 has 15 residues. The approximately 120-subject validation cohort, separate from the approximately 660-subject first cohort, included the donors. Assay used: immunoSEQ multiplex PCR; TCRdb lists only in-frame clones, some missing. The table records some 170,000 clones, 86% of them present only once. Input material: PBMCs. The V gene is TRBV4-1, the J gene TRBJ2-5; 7 positions agree with TRBD1. This clonotype originated in a man aged 18 to 29 in good health and CMV-seropositive. CDR3 in amino acids: CASSTEPGQQETQYF. The DNA for the CDR3 is TGCGCCAGCAGTACCGAGCCGGGACAGCAAGAGACCCAGTACTTC.